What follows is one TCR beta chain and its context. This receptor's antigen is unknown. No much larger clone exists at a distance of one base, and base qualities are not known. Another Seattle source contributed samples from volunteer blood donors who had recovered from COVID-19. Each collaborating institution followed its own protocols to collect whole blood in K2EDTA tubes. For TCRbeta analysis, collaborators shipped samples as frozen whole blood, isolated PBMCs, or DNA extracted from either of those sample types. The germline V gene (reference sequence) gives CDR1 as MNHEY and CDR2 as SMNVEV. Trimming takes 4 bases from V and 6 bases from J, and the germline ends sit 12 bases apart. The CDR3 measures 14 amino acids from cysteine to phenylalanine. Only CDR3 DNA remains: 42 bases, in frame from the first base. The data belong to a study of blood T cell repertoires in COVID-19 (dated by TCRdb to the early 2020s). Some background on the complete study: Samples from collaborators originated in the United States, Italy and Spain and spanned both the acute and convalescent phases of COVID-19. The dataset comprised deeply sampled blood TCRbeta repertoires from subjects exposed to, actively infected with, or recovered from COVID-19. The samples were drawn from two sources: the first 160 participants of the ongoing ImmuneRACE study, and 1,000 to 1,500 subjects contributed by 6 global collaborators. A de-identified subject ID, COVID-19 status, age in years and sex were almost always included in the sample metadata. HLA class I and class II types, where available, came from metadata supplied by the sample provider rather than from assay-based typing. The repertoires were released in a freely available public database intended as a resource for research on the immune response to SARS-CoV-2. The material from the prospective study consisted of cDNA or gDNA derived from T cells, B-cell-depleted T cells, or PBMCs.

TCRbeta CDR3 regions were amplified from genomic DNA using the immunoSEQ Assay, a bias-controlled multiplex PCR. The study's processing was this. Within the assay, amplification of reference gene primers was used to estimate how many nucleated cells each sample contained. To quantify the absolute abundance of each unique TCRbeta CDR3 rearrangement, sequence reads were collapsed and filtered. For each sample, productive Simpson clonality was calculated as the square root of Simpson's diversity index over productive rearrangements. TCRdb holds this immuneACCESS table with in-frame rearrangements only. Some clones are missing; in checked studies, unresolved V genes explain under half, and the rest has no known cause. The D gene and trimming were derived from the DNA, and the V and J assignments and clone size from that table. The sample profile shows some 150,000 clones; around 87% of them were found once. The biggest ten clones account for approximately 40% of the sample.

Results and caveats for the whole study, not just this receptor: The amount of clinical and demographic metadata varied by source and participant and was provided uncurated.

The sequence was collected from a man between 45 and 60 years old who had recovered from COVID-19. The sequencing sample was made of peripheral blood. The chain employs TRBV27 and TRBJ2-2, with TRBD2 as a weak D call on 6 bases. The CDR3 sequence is CASSSLLASGELFF. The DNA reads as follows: TGTGCCAGCAGTTCCCTACTAGCTTCCGGGGAGCTGTTTTTT.